This TCR beta chain was captured by sequencing in a study of T cell responses to AZD1222 COVID-19 vaccine. Study information: Doses given second, at about 4 or about 12 weeks, were pooled.

The data were produced by immunoSEQ multiplex PCR, yet TCRdb's version contains in-frame clones alone and is incomplete. The table lists over 100,000 clones, 80% to 90% of them singletons. Trimming took off 5 bases at V and 5 bases at J, with 6 bases between the two ends. The germline gives CDR1 MDHEN, CDR2 SYDVKM. The CDR3 has 11 amino acids. In regard to this clone: Its antigen is unidentified.

The study, taken as a whole, reports: At 160-218 and 743-854, vaccine-associated CD4 TCRs were dominant, and they spanned spike. Clonal diversity may have been underestimated in mostly white British donors.

V and J are TRBV28 and TRBJ1-1; no clear D gene. The TCR sequence derives from an adult in good health. Material: peripheral blood, obtained on day 0 of AZD1222 vaccination. The CDR3 nucleotides read TGTGCCAGCAGTCGGTGGACTGAAGCTTTCTTT. It codes for CASSRWTEAFF. Variable domain in full (rest from reference TRBV28 and TRBJ1-1): DVKVTQSSRYLVKRTGEKVFLECVQDMDHENMFWYRQDPGLGLRLIYFSYDVKMKEKGDIPEGYSVSREKKERFSLILESASTNQTSMYLCASSRWTEAFFGQGTRLTVV.